The subject of this entry is one TCR beta chain. The clone's antigen remains unknown. No base-level quality is on record; no much larger clone is a single base apart. The data belong to a study of T cells of healthy individuals (dated by TCRdb to 2017 to 2018). Libraries were constructed by 5' RACE. TCRdb shows the sequencer as Illumina MiSeq. The public reads were reanalyzed by TCRdb: fastp trimming at Q25, MiXCR alignment, in-frame beta chains only. Every distinct CDR3 protein forms one entry, paired with its most common genes and DNA. The sample table shows tens of thousands of distinct CDR3 sequences, and roughly 14% are seen once. Clones ranked in the top ten supply 15% to 20% of the sample. The source of this sequence is a human donor in good health.

The CDR3 region has the sequence CATSNGGATDTQYF. The sequenced DNA is TGTGCCACCTCTAATGGCGGGGCCACAGATACGCAGTATTTT. This sequence uses TRBV6-4 and TRBJ2-3; possibly the D gene is TRBD2, per 6 matching bases. CDR1 and CDR2 were assigned from the germline V gene as MRHNA and SNTAGT. The V end loses 10 bases and the J end loses 2 bases, and a stretch of 16 bases separates them. The CDR3 runs 14 amino acids, cysteine and phenylalanine included. CDR3 DNA is the only sequence kept; it has 42 bases, read in frame from the first base.